This is a list of T cell receptor beta chains from one sample in a study of T cell repertoires in cytomegalovirus infection. TCRdb used MiXCR to reprocess the reads, holding one entry per CDR3 protein. Among hundreds of thousands of distinct CDR3 sequences listed, roughly 31% were seen once. Sequences were obtained from PBMCs. Every receptor here comes from a human donor in good health (CMV status not recorded). Some clones in this sample may be carry-over from other donors' samples. The conserved cysteine and the conserved F or W are not part of the CDR3 here. The order of the fields is V gene, CDR3 protein.

v_call: TRBV7-7
cdr3_aa: ASSLAPGPYEQY

v_call: TRBV18
cdr3_aa: ASSPPATGKKGETQY

v_call: TRBV4-1
cdr3_aa: ASSQDLAYPGYT

v_call: TRBV7-6
cdr3_aa: ASSLKGAAGELF

v_call: TRBV24-1
cdr3_aa: ATSDLTGGRDTDTQY

v_call: TRBV2
cdr3_aa: ASALQGSNQPQH

v_call: TRBV20-1
cdr3_aa: SARDLRGNSYEQY

v_call: TRBV7-9
cdr3_aa: ASSLALAAGDEQF

v_call: TRBV7-2
cdr3_aa: ASSPAGTDYEQY

v_call: TRBV28
cdr3_aa: ASMSSNYGYT

v_call: TRBV12-3/TRBV12-4
cdr3_aa: ASSFDGVEDTQY

v_call: TRBV12-3/TRBV12-4
cdr3_aa: ASSLGDPSGNTIY

v_call: TRBV6-1
cdr3_aa: ASILQGGNYGYT

v_call: TRBV6-1
cdr3_aa: ASSEAGGHEPQY

v_call: TRBV28
cdr3_aa: ASSSLTGGYT

v_call: TRBV7-2
cdr3_aa: ASSLKMGVKNYGYT

v_call: TRBV10-3
cdr3_aa: AIITGEPLH

v_call: TRBV29-1
cdr3_aa: SVEVGAGGYT

v_call: TRBV28
cdr3_aa: ASSLPGVNTEAF

v_call: TRBV6-5
cdr3_aa: ASSSRETSNEQF

v_call: TRBV7-3
cdr3_aa: ASSLTVTKNIQY

v_call: TRBV6-1
cdr3_aa: ASSSKSGGSDEQY

v_call: TRBV7-9
cdr3_aa: ASSLLEQGQNQPQH

v_call: TRBV27
cdr3_aa: ASRPGWPQETQY

v_call: TRBV6-6
cdr3_aa: ASSYNRGYEQY

v_call: TRBV11-2
cdr3_aa: ASSLGGTTYEQY

v_call: TRBV19
cdr3_aa: ASSNGYNEQF

v_call: TRBV20-1
cdr3_aa: SASPTDSLYEQY

v_call: TRBV6-1
cdr3_aa: ASSVGPSYNEQF

v_call: TRBV20-1
cdr3_aa: SALAREPTTSSTDTQY

v_call: TRBV7-9
cdr3_aa: ASRGGSGTYEQY

v_call: TRBV20-1
cdr3_aa: SARGDFLAGTGMGTDTQY

v_call: TRBV6-1
cdr3_aa: ASSDQGGPYEQY

v_call: TRBV7-6
cdr3_aa: ASSSRTREQETQY

v_call: TRBV7-9
cdr3_aa: ASSFGQGYNSPLH

v_call: TRBV5-1
cdr3_aa: ASSESAQINSPLH

v_call: TRBV3-1
cdr3_aa: ASSQDPSGVQETQY

v_call: TRBV29-1
cdr3_aa: SVKPKETQY

v_call: TRBV7-6
cdr3_aa: ASSRDREGYGYT

v_call: TRBV6-8
cdr3_aa: ASSYDGAGGYT

v_call: TRBV12-3/TRBV12-4
cdr3_aa: ASSLPRGSYEQY

v_call: TRBV7-9
cdr3_aa: ASSRQGSGEKLF

v_call: TRBV7-2
cdr3_aa: ASSLEVQGISGANVLT

v_call: TRBV29-1
cdr3_aa: SAVRQGGTDTQY

v_call: TRBV23-1
cdr3_aa: ASSQSKGNNQKLF

v_call: TRBV12-3/TRBV12-4
cdr3_aa: ASSTGGWGYT

v_call: TRBV7-6
cdr3_aa: ASSLTGGNYGEAF

v_call: TRBV7-9
cdr3_aa: ASSLEGSPSLGYGYT

v_call: TRBV4-1
cdr3_aa: ASSPSSGLGLYNEQF

v_call: TRBV7-2
cdr3_aa: ASSLIGGMYNEQF

v_call: TRBV19
cdr3_aa: ASSIFGTDTYEQY

v_call: TRBV7-3
cdr3_aa: ASSEAGGRFNEQY

v_call: TRBV7-8
cdr3_aa: ASSPSFSGTGDRPQH

v_call: TRBV5-8
cdr3_aa: ASSPGSNYGNT

v_call: TRBV6-5
cdr3_aa: ASSYSRSEPYEQY

v_call: TRBV7-2
cdr3_aa: ASSLGGYNGELF

v_call: TRBV6-4
cdr3_aa: ASSENRLAGKETQY

v_call: TRBV12-3/TRBV12-4
cdr3_aa: ASSKTGTGFQF

v_call: TRBV6-1
cdr3_aa: ASRRVRSTEAF

v_call: TRBV25-1
cdr3_aa: ASSPKGYGYT